Below, 15 T cell receptor beta chains from the same sample are listed, as sequenced in a study of Ad26.COV2.S vaccination and SARS-CoV-2 variants (dated by TCRdb to about 2021). Library creation used the immunoSEQ multiplex PCR assay. TCRdb took over this immuneACCESS table, retaining in-frame rearrangements with V and J assigned. Such tables are incomplete; in checked studies, under half of the missing clones stem from an unresolved V gene, and the remainder is unexplained. Counted in this sample were approximately 400,000 clones; under 95% of them appeared once. The top ten clones comprise roughly 3.9% of the sample. Per the publication, the time point label means: individuals recovered from natural SARS-CoV-2 infection. The specimen was peripheral blood, collected after recovery from COVID-19. These receptors came from a human donor who had recovered from COVID-19.

This chain connects TRBV7-2 to TRBJ1-5; the D is unclear. The CDR3 totals 13 residues. The V and J ends lost 5 bases and 4 bases respectively, with 9 bases between them. From germline, CDR1 is SGHTA and CDR2 FQGNSA. In DNA form, the CDR3 reads TGTGCCAGCAGCCTGGGTCTTAATCAGCCCCAGCATTTT. This translates into CASSLGLNQPQHF.

The chain combines TRBV6-2 or TRBV6-3 with TRBJ2-7, with 11 bases that match TRBD2. The germline V gene has CDR1 MNHEY and CDR2 SVGEGT. The CDR3 spans 19 residues. Unmatched junction bases numbered 13, after V lost 0 bases and J lost 3 bases. The CDR3: CASSYSKASGGYPNYEQYF. CDR3 sequence (DNA): TGTGCCAGCAGTTACTCGAAAGCTAGCGGGGGGTACCCCAACTACGAGCAGTACTTC.

This chain uses TRBV7-2 with TRBJ2-7; 8 bases are shared with TRBD1. Germline V gene data show CDR1 as SGHTA and CDR2 as FQGNSA. V lost 4 bases and J lost 5; bases outside the gene matches: 4. The CDR3 spans 13 residues. The CDR3 protein is CASSSLQGDEQYF. Here the CDR3 DNA reads TGTGCCAGCAGCTCCCTACAGGGGGACGAGCAGTACTTC.

V is TRBV7-2 and J is TRBJ2-6; TRBD1 matches 8 bases. Per the germline V gene, CDR1 is SGHTA and CDR2 is FQGNSA. The CDR3 has 19 residues. V shed 2 bases, J shed 5 bases, and the junction held 14 bases outside the gene matches. CDR3 in DNA: TGTGCCAGCAGCTTAACTGGACAGGGAATGTTGAGTAGGGCCAACGTCCTGACTTTC. It is translated as CASSLTGQGMLSRANVLTF.

The genes are TRBV2 and TRBJ1-3, with 9 bases identical to TRBD1. With V trimmed by 5 bases and J by 4 bases, 3 bases remained unmatched. From germline, CDR1 is SNHLY and CDR2 FYNNEI. The CDR3 consists of 14 residues. CDR3 sequence (DNA): TGTGCCAGCAGTTCGGACAGGGGAGGAAACACCATATATTTT. This gives the protein CASSSDRGGNTIYF. The full variable domain, with the rest looked up from reference TRBV2 and TRBJ1-3, is EPEVTQTPSHQVTQMGQEVILRCVPISNHLYFYWYRQILGQKVEFLVSFYNNEISEKSEIFDDQFSVERPDGSNFTLKIRSTKLEDSAMYFCASSSDRGGNTIYFGEGSWLTVV.

The DNA of the CDR3 is TGTGCCAGCAGCCAAGACGGGACCCTCGACAATGAGCAGTTCTTC. Translation: CASSQDGTLDNEQFF. The genes are TRBV4-2 and TRBJ2-1; D could derive from TRBD1 or TRBD2 (5 bases each). Per germline, CDR1 LGHNA and CDR2 YNFKEQ. Trimming took off 0 bases at V and 5 bases at J, with 11 bases between the two ends. This CDR3 contains 15 residues.

J is TRBJ1-1 and V is TRBV5-1; TRBD1 might be the D (6 bases). The CDR3 consists of 16 residues. Trimming removed 5 bases from V and 3 bases from J, with 20 bases in between. Germline values: CDR1 SGHRS, CDR2 YFSETQ. The CDR3 sequence: CASRLTRDKSDTEAFF. The CDR3 coding sequence is TGCGCCAGCAGACTGACCCGGGACAAAAGTGACACTGAAGCTTTCTTT.

In DNA form, the CDR3 reads TGTGCCAGAAGCTTGGATAGCGGGGGAAACGAGCAGTACTTC. It specifies CARSLDSGGNEQYF. The chain links TRBV5-3 to TRBJ2-7; TRBD2 matches 9 bases. TRBV5-3 is an open reading frame, and its role is uncertain. With 0 bases clipped from V and 5 bases from J, the junction kept 3 bases outside the gene matches. CDR3 length: 14 residues.

The V call is TRBV23-1, the J call TRBJ1-5; tentatively, D is TRBD1 (5 bases). TRBV23-1 is designated an ORF whose function remains uncertain. CDR3 length equals 15 residues. With 0 bases removed from V and 5 bases from J, the gap between germline ends came to 11 bases. The CDR3 protein is CASSQSGGGDQPQHF. DNA of the CDR3: TGCGCCAGCAGTCAATCTGGGGGAGGAGATCAGCCCCAGCATTTT.

The chain couples TRBV5-1 to TRBJ2-5; 9 bases match TRBD2. Per the germline V gene, CDR1 is SGHRS and CDR2 is YFSETQ. Trimming took 3 bases from V and 2 from J; bases not matched to a gene: 11. This CDR3 region has 17 residues. CDR3 region: CASSSAGVAGEQETQYF. In DNA, the CDR3 is TGCGCCAGCAGCTCTGCCGGAGTAGCGGGGGAGCAAGAGACCCAGTACTTC.

The V and J genes are TRBV4-1 and TRBJ1-6; 12 bases fit TRBD1. The CDR3 covers 16 residues. The V segment lost 2 bases and the J segment 8 bases; nucleotides outside the gene matches: 4. Germline V lookup: CDR1 MGHRA, CDR2 YSYEKL. CDR3 protein: CASSQFGTGGYSPLHF. The DNA for the CDR3 is TGCGCCAGCAGCCAATTCGGGACAGGGGGCTATTCACCCCTCCACTTT.

V gene TRBV29-1 combines with J gene TRBJ2-5; 7 bases are shared with TRBD1. The germline V gene encodes CDR1 SQVTM and CDR2 ANQGSEA. This CDR3 region has 14 residues. The V gene end was trimmed by 0 bases and the J gene end by 3 bases; junction bases not matched to a gene: 4. The CDR3 DNA reads as TGCAGCGTTGAAGATACAGGGGATGAAGAGACCCAGTACTTC. It translates to CSVEDTGDEETQYF.

The chain couples TRBV28 to TRBJ2-2; 7 nucleotides match TRBD1. In germline, CDR1 is MDHEN, CDR2 SYDVKM. The CDR3 sequence is 18 residues long. The junction had 13 bases not matched to a gene; V was cut back by 6 bases and J by 0 bases. The CDR3 region is CASSNWAGRGTNTGELFF. The DNA of the CDR3 is TGTGCCAGCAGCAATTGGGCGGGCAGGGGGACGAACACCGGGGAGCTGTTTTTT.

The chain recombines TRBV14 with TRBJ2-3; 9 nucleotides agree with TRBD2. The CDR3 runs to 16 residues. The V gene end was trimmed by 4 bases and the J gene end by 4 bases; junction bases not matched to a gene: 9. In germline, CDR1 is SGHDN, CDR2 FVKESK. The CDR3 DNA is TGTGCCAGCAGCCCCCGACCGGGACTAGCAGCAGATACGCAGTATTTT. Amino acids: CASSPRPGLAADTQYF.

This clone was detected only once. V gene TRBV5-1 combines with J gene TRBJ1-1; D unclear. This CDR3 spans 12 amino acids. Trimming removed 3 bases at V and 5 bases at J, with 8 bases between. Germline V gene data show CDR1 as SGHRS and CDR2 as YFSETQ. CDR3 sequence: CASSSSETEAFF. In DNA, the CDR3 is TGCGCCAGCAGCTCAAGCGAGACTGAAGCTTTCTTT.